The 18 T cell receptor beta chains in this list originate from one sample, sequenced in a study of immune evolution from preneoplasia to lung adenocarcinoma. Sequencing used immunoSEQ multiplex PCR; TCRdb keeps in-frame clones, though not all of them. The sample carries about 900 clones, around 84% recorded once. Specimen: FFPE tissue from an adenomatous hyperplasia lung lesion. Sample subset: atypical adenomatous hyperplasia (AAH), lung preneoplasia. These receptors were taken from a person aged 55-79 years with lung adenocarcinoma.

This clone was recorded once. The chain employs TRBV5-4 and TRBJ1-1; no clear D gene. The CDR3 sequence is 14 residues long. Trimming took off 0 bases at V and 1 base at J, with 7 bases between the two ends. The germline gives CDR1 SGHNT, CDR2 YYREEE (reference sequence). The CDR3 DNA reads TGTGCCAGCAGCTTGGAACCGACGAACACTGAAGCTTTCTTT. It codes for CASSLEPTNTEAFF. Supplemented by reference TRBV5-4 and TRBJ1-1, the full variable domain reads ETGVTQSPTHLIKTRGQQVTLRCSSQSGHNTVSWYQQALGQGPQFIFQYYREEENGRGNFPPRFSGLQFPNYSSELNVNALELDDSALYLCASSLEPTNTEAFFGQGTRLTVV.

CDR3 protein: CASSLAVRETQYF. The CDR3 DNA follows: TGTGCCAGCAGCTTAGCGGTACGAGAGACCCAGTACTTC. This chain joins TRBV13 and TRBJ2-5, with D unresolved. CDR1 and CDR2 from the germline V gene are PRHDT and FYEKMQ (reference sequence). V lost 1 base and J lost 4, with 7 bases in between. The CDR3 spans 13 residues.

The J gene is TRBJ2-6, the V gene TRBV28, with 7 bases lining up with TRBD1. V trimming: 5 bases; J trimming: 0 bases; junction bases outside the gene matches: 4. This CDR3 spans 16 amino acids. Germline V gene sequence: CDR1 MDHEN, CDR2 SYDVKM. In nucleotides, the CDR3 is TGTGCCAGCAGTATACAGGGGCCCTCTGGGGCCAACGTCCTGACTTTC. Protein: CASSIQGPSGANVLTF.

The gene calls are TRBV27 and TRBJ2-5; TRBD2 matches 7 bases. With V trimmed by 5 bases and J by 1 base, 7 bases remained unmatched. This CDR3 spans 15 amino acids. In germline, CDR1 is MNHEY, CDR2 SMNVEV (reference sequence). DNA of the CDR3: TGTGCCAGCAGTCTTGCGGGGGACTCCCAAGAGACCCAGTACTTC. Residues: CASSLAGDSQETQYF.

The chain links TRBV7-9 to TRBJ2-3; 12 bases are shared with TRBD2. The CDR3 consists of 18 residues. After removal of 0 bases from V and 5 bases from J, the junction contained 9 bases not matched to a gene. Per the germline V gene, CDR1 is SEHNR and CDR2 is FQNEAQ (reference sequence). In nucleotides, the CDR3 is TGTGCCAGCAGCTTAGCCCTAGCGGGAGGGCCGTTGGTAGATACGCAGTATTTT. Translation: CASSLALAGGPLVDTQYF.

The J gene is TRBJ2-5, the V gene TRBV7-9; 8 nucleotides line up with TRBD2. The V and J ends lost 4 bases and 5 bases, in that order; junction bases with no gene match: 9. Germline CDR1 and CDR2: SEHNR and FQNEAQ (reference sequence). The CDR3 runs to 15 residues. The CDR3 bases are TGTGCCAGCAGCTCCGAAGCGGGAGTCTGGGAGACCCAGTACTTC. It translates to CASSSEAGVWETQYF. Looking up the rest from reference TRBV7-9 and TRBJ2-5 gives the full variable domain: DTGVSQNPRHKITKRGQNVTFRCDPISEHNRLYWYRQTLGQGPEFLTYFQNEAQLEKSRLLSDRFSAERPKGSFSTLEIQRTEQGDSAMYLCASSSEAGVWETQYFGPGTRLLVL.

This sequence joins TRBV9 and TRBJ2-7, with D uncertain. CDR3 size: 14 residues. Germline V gene sequence: CDR1 SGDLS, CDR2 YYNGEE. Trimming cost V 3 bases and J 0 bases, with 10 bases left between them. The CDR3 nucleotides are TGTGCCAGCAGCGCTGGCGGTATCTCCTACGAGCAGTACTTC. Protein sequence: CASSAGGISYEQYF.

This chain uses TRBV9 with TRBJ2-7, with D perhaps TRBD2 (6 bases). This CDR3 contains 13 residues. Trimming took off 0 bases at V and 2 bases at J, with 6 bases between the two ends. The germline CDR1 and CDR2 sequences are SGDLS and YYNGEE. CDR3 DNA: TGTGCCAGCAGCGTAGCGGGGGCCTACGAGCAGTACTTC. As protein: CASSVAGAYEQYF.

This clone has a handful of counts. The chain uses TRBV16 and TRBJ2-7; TRBD1 or TRBD2 may be the D gene (6 bases each). In germline, CDR1 is KGHSY, CDR2 FQNENV. The CDR3 contains 14 residues. V lost 4 bases and J lost 7, with 17 bases in between. CDR3 sequence: CASSPAGHLLEQYF. As DNA, the CDR3 is TGTGCCAGCAGCCCTGCGGGACATCTTCTTGAGCAGTACTTC.

For this clone: A junction boundary mismatches the germline segment, possibly from a read error. Other DNA sequences in this specimen translate into the identical CDR3. This rearrangement joins TRBV4-2 to TRBJ2-7, with a possible D match to TRBD2 (6 bases). The CDR3 is made up of 14 amino acids. The V gene's germline CDR1 is LGHNA and CDR2 YNFKEQ. CDR3: CASSQGGETYEQYF. For the CDR3, the DNA is TGTGCCAGCAGCCAAGGCGGGGAGACCTACGAACAGTACTTC.

CDR3 sequence reads: CASSWGQKNTEAFF. The CDR3 bases are TGTGCCAGCAGTTGGGGACAGAAGAACACTGAAGCTTTCTTT. The chain employs TRBV6-6 and TRBJ1-1, with 7 bases fitting TRBD1. The CDR3 covers 14 residues. Germline V lookup: CDR1 MNHNY, CDR2 SVGAGI (reference sequence). V was clipped by 4 bases and J by 1 base; unmatched bases: 3.

Worth noting for this clone: One end of the junction varies from germline; a read error may be responsible. The chain couples TRBV2 to TRBJ1-6, with unresolved D. Germline V CDR1 and CDR2: SNHLY, FYNNEI. The CDR3 is 13 amino acids. CDR3 residues: CASSARHNSSLHF. The CDR3 bases are TGTGCCAGCAGTGCCCGACATAATTCATCCCTCCACTTT.

This rearrangement joins TRBV12-5 to TRBJ1-5; 8 bases align to TRBD1. Germline loops: CDR1 LGHNT, CDR2 FRNRAP. There are 13 residues in the CDR3. V was pared by 6 bases and J by 6 bases, with 4 bases of the junction left unmatched. The CDR3 here is CASGDRGFQPQHF. The CDR3 DNA reads as TGTGCTAGTGGCGACAGGGGATTTCAGCCCCAGCATTTT.

The rearrangement links TRBV6-1 to TRBJ2-3; TRBD2 matches at 9 bases. Germline V CDR1 and CDR2: MNHNS, SASEGT. The CDR3 runs 14 residues. V lost 4 bases to trimming and J lost 2 bases; unmatched junction nucleotides: 1. The CDR3 DNA reads as TGTGCCAGCAGTGTAGCGGGAGACACAGATACGCAGTATTTT. Translated: CASSVAGDTDTQYF.

The CDR3 DNA sequence: TGCGCCAGCACTTTCAGCGGGGGAAACACCGGGGAGCTGTTTTTT. As protein: CASTFSGGNTGELFF. The chain joins TRBV10-2 to TRBJ2-2; 8 nucleotides match TRBD2. V was clipped by 7 bases and J by 2 bases; unmatched bases: 6. Germline assignment: CDR1 WSHSY and CDR2 SAAADI. This CDR3 contains 15 residues.

The rearrangement links TRBV27 to TRBJ2-7, with 11 nucleotides matching TRBD2. CDR3 length: 15 residues. Germline assignment: CDR1 MNHEY and CDR2 SMNVEV (reference sequence). The V segment lost 6 bases and the J segment 4 bases; nucleotides outside the gene matches: 8. The chain's CDR3 is CASSLTSGGIYEQYF. CDR3 in DNA: TGTGCCAGCAGCCTAACTAGCGGGGGTATATACGAGCAGTACTTC.

The sample holds a few counts of this clone. The DNA for the CDR3 is TGTGCCAGCAGTTATACCTCGGGGGACGATCAGCCCCAGCATTTT. Translation: CASSYTSGDDQPQHF. The rearrangement joins TRBV6-5 to TRBJ1-5; weak D call: TRBD1 (5 bases). Trimming cost V 3 bases and J 5 bases, with 14 bases left between them. In germline, CDR1 is MNHEY, CDR2 SVGAGI. The CDR3 has 15 residues.

V usage is TRBV19 and J usage is TRBJ1-2, with TRBD1 matching over 10 bases. Looked up from germline, CDR1 is LNHDA and CDR2 is SQIVND (reference sequence). Trimming at V came to 6 bases and at J to 8 bases, leaving 6 bases not matched to a gene. The CDR3 has 13 amino acids. The chain's CDR3 is CASSRDRGSGYTF. The CDR3 DNA is TGTGCCAGTAGCCGGGACAGGGGATCGGGCTACACCTTC.